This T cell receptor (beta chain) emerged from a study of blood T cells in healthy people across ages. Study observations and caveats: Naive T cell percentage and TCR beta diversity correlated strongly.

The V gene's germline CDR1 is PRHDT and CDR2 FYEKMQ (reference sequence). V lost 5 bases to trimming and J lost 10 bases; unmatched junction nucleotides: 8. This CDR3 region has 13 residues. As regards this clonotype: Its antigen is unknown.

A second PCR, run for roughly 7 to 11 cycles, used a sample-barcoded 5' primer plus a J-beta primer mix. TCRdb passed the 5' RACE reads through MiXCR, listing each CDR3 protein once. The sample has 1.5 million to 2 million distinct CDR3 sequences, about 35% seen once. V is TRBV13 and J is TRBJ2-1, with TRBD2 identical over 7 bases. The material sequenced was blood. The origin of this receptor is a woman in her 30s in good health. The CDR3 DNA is TGTGCCAGCAGCGTGGGACTACTTAACGAGCAGTTCTTC. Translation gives CASSVGLLNEQFF.